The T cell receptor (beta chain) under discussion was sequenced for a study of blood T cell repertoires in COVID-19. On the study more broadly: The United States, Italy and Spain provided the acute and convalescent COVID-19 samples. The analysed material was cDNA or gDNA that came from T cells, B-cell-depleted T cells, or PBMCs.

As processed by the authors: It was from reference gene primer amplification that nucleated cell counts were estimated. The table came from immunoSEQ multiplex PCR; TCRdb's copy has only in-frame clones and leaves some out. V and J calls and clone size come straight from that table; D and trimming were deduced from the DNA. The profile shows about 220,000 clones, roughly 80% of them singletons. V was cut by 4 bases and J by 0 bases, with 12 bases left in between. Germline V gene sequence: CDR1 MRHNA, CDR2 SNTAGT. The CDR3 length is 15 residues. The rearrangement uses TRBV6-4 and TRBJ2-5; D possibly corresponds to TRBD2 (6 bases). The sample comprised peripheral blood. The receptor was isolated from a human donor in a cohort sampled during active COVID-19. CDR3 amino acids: CASSGDSWYQETQYF. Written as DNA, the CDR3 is TGTGCCAGCAGTGGGGACTCTTGGTACCAAGAGACCCAGTACTTC.